This T cell receptor (beta chain) was captured by sequencing in a study of OX40 agonist ivuxolimab in advanced cancers. For the study at large: Dose-escalation cases comprised hepatocellular carcinoma, melanoma, renal cell or head and neck cancer. Subjects had a mean age of roughly 57 years, with a range of roughly 20 to 79; approximately 83% were male.

Deletions cut 6 bases from V and 10 bases from J, with 11 bases between. Germline V lookup: CDR1 SGHDT, CDR2 YYEEEE. The length of the CDR3 is 11 residues. TCRdb's table, derived via immunoSEQ multiplex PCR, lists solely in-frame clones and lacks some. Seen here are tens of thousands of clones, 75% to 90% observed once, and the top ten hold less than 2.5%. Systemic immunosuppression or a history of autoimmune disease excluded patients. The sequence came from an adult with an advanced solid tumor such as melanoma, head and neck, liver or kidney cancer. Sequencing was performed on CD4+ or CD8+ T cells sorted from blood, taken in a trial of the OX40 agonist ivuxolimab. The chain links TRBV5-6 to TRBJ2-1, with a tentative D call TRBD2 (6 bases). CDR3 sequence reads: CASTSEGEQFF. The CDR3 DNA reads TGTGCCAGCACCTCGGAGGGCGAGCAGTTCTTC.